This T cell receptor (beta chain) is from a study of T cells in Graves' hyperthyroidism and ophthalmopathy. Overall study results and limits: Prediction of ophthalmopathy progression came a median roughly 6.6 months pre-onset.

This CDR3 comprises 13 residues. CDR1 WNHNN and CDR2 SYGVQD come from the germline V gene (reference sequence). As concerns this clonotype: Its antigen is as yet unknown. A read error is possible here, since a much larger clone lies one base away.

RNA transcripts served as the template for amplifying TCR beta CDR3 regions. RT-PCR in the first round (using the HTBI primer set) targeted the TCR CDR3. TCRdb analysed the multiplex PCR reads with MiXCR anew, one entry per CDR3 protein. The data contain hundreds of thousands of distinct CDR3 sequences, around 15% of them singletons. V and J are TRBV10-1 and TRBJ2-7; D is possibly TRBD1 (6 bases). The clonotype originates from a woman aged 40 to 50 with Graves' hyperthyroidism. Sequencing was done on a sample of blood. CDR3 sequence (DNA): TGCGTCAGCAGTGAGGCCCCAGGGGTGCAGCAGTACTTC. This sequence encodes CVSSEAPGVQQYF.